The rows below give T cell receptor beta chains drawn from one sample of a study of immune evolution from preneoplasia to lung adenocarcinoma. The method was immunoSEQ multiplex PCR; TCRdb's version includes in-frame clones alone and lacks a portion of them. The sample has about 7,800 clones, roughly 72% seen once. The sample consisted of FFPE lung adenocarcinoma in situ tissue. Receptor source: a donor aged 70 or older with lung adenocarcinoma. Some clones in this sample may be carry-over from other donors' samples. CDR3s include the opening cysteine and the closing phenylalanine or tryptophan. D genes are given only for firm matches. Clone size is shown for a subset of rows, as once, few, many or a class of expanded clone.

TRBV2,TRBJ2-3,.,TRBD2,CASNLAGPQDTQYF,TGTGCCAGCAATTTAGCGGGGCCCCAAGATACGCAGTATTTT
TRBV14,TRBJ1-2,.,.,CASSPLGTSNYGYTF,TGTGCCAGCAGCCCGTTAGGGACCTCTAACTATGGCTACACCTTC
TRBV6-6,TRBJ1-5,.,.,CASSKQEPNQPQHF,TGTGCCAGCAGTAAACAGGAACCCAATCAGCCCCAGCATTTT
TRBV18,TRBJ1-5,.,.,CASSLGHSNQPQHF,TGTGCCAGCTCCCTCGGACATAGCAATCAGCCCCAGCATTTT
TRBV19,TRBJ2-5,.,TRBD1,CASSTTGGGETQYF,TGTGCCAGTAGTACAACAGGGGGTGGGGAGACCCAGTACTTC
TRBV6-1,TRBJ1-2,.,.,CASSENGFYGYTF,TGTGCCAGCAGTGAAAATGGCTTCTATGGCTACACCTTC
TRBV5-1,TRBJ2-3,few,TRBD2,CASSLTSGGTDTQYF,TGCGCCAGCAGCTTGACTAGCGGGGGGACAGATACGCAGTATTTT
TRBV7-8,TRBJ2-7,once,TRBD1,CASSPGTGKTYEQYF,TGTGCCAGCAGCCCCGGGACAGGAAAGACCTACGAGCAGTACTTC
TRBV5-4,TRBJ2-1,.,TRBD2,CASSLGLAGSRGGYNEQFF,TGTGCCAGCAGCTTGGGCCTAGCGGGTTCCCGGGGGGGCTACAATGAGCAGTTCTTC
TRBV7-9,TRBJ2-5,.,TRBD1,CASSPPGQQETQYF,TGTGCCAGCAGTCCGCCGGGACAGCAAGAGACCCAGTACTTC
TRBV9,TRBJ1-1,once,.,CASSISGVTEAFF,TGTGCCAGCAGCATAAGTGGGGTAACTGAAGCTTTCTTT
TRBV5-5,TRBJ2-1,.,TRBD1,CASSLTGQAEQFF,TGTGCCAGCAGCTTGACCGGACAGGCCGAGCAGTTCTTC
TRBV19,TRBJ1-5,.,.,CASRGSADGQPQHF,TGTGCCAGTAGAGGCAGCGCGGATGGGCAGCCCCAGCATTTT
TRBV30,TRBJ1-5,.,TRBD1,CAWSLRTGGSNQPQHF,TGTGCCTGGAGTCTTCGGACAGGAGGGAGCAATCAGCCCCAGCATTTT
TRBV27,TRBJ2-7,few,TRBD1,CASSPGGPGEQYF,TGTGCCAGCAGTCCAGGGGGCCCCGGCGAGCAGTACTTC
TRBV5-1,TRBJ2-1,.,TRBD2,CASRSGISYNEQFF,TGCGCCAGCAGAAGCGGGATCTCCTACAATGAGCAGTTCTTC
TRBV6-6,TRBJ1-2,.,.,CASSAGDYGYTF,TGTGCCAGCAGTGCAGGGGACTATGGCTACACCTTC
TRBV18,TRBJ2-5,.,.,CASSPGEAETQYF,TGTGCCAGCTCACCAGGGGAGGCGGAGACCCAGTACTTC
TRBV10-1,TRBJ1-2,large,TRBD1,CASNIWTGNYGYTF,TGCGCCAGCAACATCTGGACAGGGAACTATGGCTACACCTTC
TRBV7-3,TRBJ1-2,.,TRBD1,CASSLTSRTGDGNYGYTF,TGTGCCAGCAGCTTAACGTCTCGGACAGGGGACGGTAACTATGGCTACACCTTC
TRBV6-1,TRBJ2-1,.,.,CATDTEDEQFF,TGTGCCACAGACACGGAGGATGAGCAGTTCTTC
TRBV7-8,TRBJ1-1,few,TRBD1,CASSSQGGGTEAFF,TGTGCCAGCAGCTCCCAGGGGGGAGGGACTGAAGCTTTCTTT
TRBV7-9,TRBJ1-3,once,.,CASSLGTLGNTIYF,TGTGCCAGCAGCTTAGGTACACTCGGAAACACCATATATTTT
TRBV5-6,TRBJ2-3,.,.,CASTRGMDTQYF,TGTGCCAGCACACGGGGGATGGATACGCAGTATTTT
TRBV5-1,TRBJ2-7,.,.,CASSFLGRAGYEQYF,TGCGCCAGCAGCTTCCTCGGAAGGGCGGGCTACGAGCAGTACTTC
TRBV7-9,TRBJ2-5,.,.,CASSVDRYQETQYF,TGTGCCAGCAGCGTAGACAGGTACCAAGAGACCCAGTACTTC
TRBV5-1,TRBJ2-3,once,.,CASSHTRDTQYF,TGCGCCAGCAGCCACACTAGAGATACGCAGTATTTT
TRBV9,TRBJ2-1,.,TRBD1,CASSGNRDSRDEQFF,TGTGCCAGCAGCGGCAACCGGGACAGCCGTGATGAGCAGTTCTTC
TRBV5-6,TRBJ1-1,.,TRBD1,CASNEEAGGARTEAFF,TGTGCCAGCAACGAAGAGGCAGGGGGCGCCCGCACTGAAGCTTTCTTT
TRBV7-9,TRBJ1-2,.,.,CASSAGGDYGYTF,TGTGCCAGCAGCGCAGGTGGGGACTATGGCTACACCTTC
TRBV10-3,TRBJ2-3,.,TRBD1,CAIGDRVGKTDTQYF,TGTGCCATTGGAGACAGGGTCGGGAAAACAGATACGCAGTATTTT
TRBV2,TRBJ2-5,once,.,CASSEELVGKYF,TGTGCCAGCAGTGAAGAACTCGTGGGGAAGTACTTC
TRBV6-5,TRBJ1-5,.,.,CASRPRGGSNQPQHF,TGTGCCAGCAGGCCACGCGGGGGGAGCAATCAGCCCCAGCATTTT
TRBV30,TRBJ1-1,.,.,CAWRRQLGTEAFF,TGTGCCTGGAGGAGGCAGTTGGGCACTGAAGCTTTCTTT
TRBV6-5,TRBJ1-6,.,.,CASSWNYNSPLHF,TGTGCCAGCAGTTGGAACTATAATTCACCCCTCCACTTT
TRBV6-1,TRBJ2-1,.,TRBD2,CASPGGRAPNEQFF,TGTGCCAGCCCAGGCGGGAGGGCCCCTAATGAGCAGTTCTTC
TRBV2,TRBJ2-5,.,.,CASGGQGGETQYF,TGTGCCAGCGGTGGACAGGGAGGGGAGACCCAGTACTTC
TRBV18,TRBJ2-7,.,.,CASSPDAGGSYEQYF,TGTGCCAGCTCACCGGACGCCGGAGGATCCTACGAGCAGTACTTC
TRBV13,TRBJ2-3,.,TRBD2,CASSRRGGRGDTQYF,TGTGCCAGCAGCCGAAGGGGCGGGCGGGGGGATACGCAGTATTTT
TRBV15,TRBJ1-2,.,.,CATSPDEGGYTF,TGTGCCACCAGTCCAGACGAGGGTGGCTACACCTTC
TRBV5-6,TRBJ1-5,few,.,CASSFIGSNQPQHF,TGTGCCAGCAGCTTCATCGGTAGCAATCAGCCCCAGCATTTT
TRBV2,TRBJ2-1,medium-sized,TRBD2,CASSGTGGEQFF,TGTGCCAGCAGTGGCACGGGAGGGGAGCAGTTCTTC
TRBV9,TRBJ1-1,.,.,CASSPSGGANTEAFF,TGTGCCAGCAGCCCGTCAGGTGGGGCGAACACTGAAGCTTTCTTT
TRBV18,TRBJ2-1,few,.,CASSYSQTSYNEQFF,TGTGCCAGCTCCTACTCCCAGACCTCCTACAATGAGCAGTTCTTC
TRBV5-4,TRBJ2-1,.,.,CASSAPVRSNEQFF,TGTGCCAGCAGCGCCCCGGTTAGGAGCAATGAGCAGTTCTTC
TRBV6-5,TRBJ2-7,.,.,CASGRSYEQYF,TGTGCCAGCGGGAGGTCCTACGAGCAGTACTTC
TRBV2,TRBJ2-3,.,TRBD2,CASSFASGTADTQYF,TGTGCCAGCTCGTTCGCTAGCGGGACCGCAGATACGCAGTATTTT
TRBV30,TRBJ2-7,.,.,CAWSVGGSLHEQYF,TGTGCCTGGAGTGTAGGAGGGAGTCTCCACGAGCAGTACTTC
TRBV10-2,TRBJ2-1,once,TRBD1,CATNSDREAYNEQFF,TGCGCCACCAACTCTGACAGGGAAGCCTACAATGAGCAGTTCTTC
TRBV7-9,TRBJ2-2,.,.,CASSRVNSGELFF,TGTGCCAGCAGCCGGGTAAACAGCGGGGAGCTGTTTTTT
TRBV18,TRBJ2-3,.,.,CASSPKAGSTDTQYF,TGTGCCAGCTCACCAAAGGCAGGGAGCACAGATACGCAGTATTTT
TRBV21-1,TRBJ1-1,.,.,CASSKGERLNTEAFF,TGTGCCAGCAGCAAAGGGGAGAGATTGAACACTGAAGCTTTCTTT
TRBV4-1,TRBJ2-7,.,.,CASSQGPEQYF,TGCGCCAGCAGCCAGGGACCCGAGCAGTACTTC
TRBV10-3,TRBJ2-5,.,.,CAISESGETQYF,TGTGCCATCAGTGAGTCCGGAGAGACCCAGTACTTC
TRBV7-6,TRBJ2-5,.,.,CASSPTRLAETQYF,TGTGCCAGCAGCCCTACCCGCTTGGCAGAGACCCAGTACTTC